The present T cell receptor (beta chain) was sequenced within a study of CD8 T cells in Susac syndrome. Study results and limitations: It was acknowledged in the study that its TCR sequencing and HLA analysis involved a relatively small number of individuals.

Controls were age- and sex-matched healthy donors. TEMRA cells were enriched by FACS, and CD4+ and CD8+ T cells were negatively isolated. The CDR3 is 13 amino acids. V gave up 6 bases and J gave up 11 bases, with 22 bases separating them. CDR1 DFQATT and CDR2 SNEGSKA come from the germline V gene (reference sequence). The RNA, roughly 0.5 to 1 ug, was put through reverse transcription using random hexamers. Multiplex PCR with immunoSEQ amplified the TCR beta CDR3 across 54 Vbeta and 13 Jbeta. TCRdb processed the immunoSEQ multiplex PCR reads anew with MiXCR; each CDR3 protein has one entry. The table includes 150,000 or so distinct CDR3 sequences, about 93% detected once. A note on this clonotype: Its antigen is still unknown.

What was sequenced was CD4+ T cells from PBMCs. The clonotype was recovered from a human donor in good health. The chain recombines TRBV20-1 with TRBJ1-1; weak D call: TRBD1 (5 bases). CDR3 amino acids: CSAQPQGPRLAFF. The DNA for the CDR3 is TGCAGTGCCCAGCCCCAGGGCCCGAGGCTTGCTTTCTTT.